One T cell receptor (beta chain) is described in this entry. Sequencing was performed with immunoSEQ multiplex PCR; in TCRdb, only in-frame clones are kept and a portion is missing. The sample includes around 48,000 clones, more than 70% seen only once; the top ten take about 2.7%. Deletions cut 6 bases from V and 6 bases from J, with 17 bases between. The CDR3 has 15 amino acids. Germline V gives CDR1 LGHNA, CDR2 YNFKEQ. This sample stems from a study of OX40 agonist ivuxolimab in advanced cancers. The V call is TRBV4-2, the J call TRBJ2-2; D might be TRBD1 or TRBD2, each matching 5 bases. The clonotype originates from an adult with an advanced solid tumor such as melanoma, head and neck, liver or kidney cancer. Specimen: CD4+ or CD8+ T cells sorted from blood, collected in a trial of the OX40 agonist ivuxolimab. CDR3 amino acids: CASRPGALVAGELFF. The CDR3 DNA reads as TGTGCCAGCAGGCCCGGGGCACTAGTCGCCGGGGAGCTGTTTTTT.